The rows below give T cell receptor beta chains drawn from one sample of a study of T cells in pancreatic ductal adenocarcinoma. Repertoires were generated with immunoSEQ multiplex PCR, while TCRdb's copy carries only in-frame clones and drops some. The repertoire holds around 94,000 clones, with about 95% as singletons. Sequenced sample: PBMCs. These receptors all come from a human donor with pancreatic ductal adenocarcinoma. CDR3s include the opening cysteine and the closing phenylalanine or tryptophan. Fields, in order: CDR3 DNA, CDR3 protein, D gene, J gene, clone size, V gene. A D gene is named only where the DNA matches it firmly. Clone size is not always given. Where it is, it says once, few, many or a class for expanded clones.

CDR3 DNA: TGTGCCAGTGCAGGGGCAGGCTACGAGCAGTACTTC
CDR3 protein: CASAGAGYEQYF
D gene: -
J gene: TRBJ2-7
clone size: -
V gene: TRBV19

CDR3 DNA: TGCGCCAGCAGCCTAACTAGCACAGAGACCCAGTACTTC
CDR3 protein: CASSLTSTETQYF
D gene: -
J gene: TRBJ2-5
clone size: -
V gene: TRBV4-1

CDR3 DNA: TGTGCCAGCTCACGTTTGGCGACAGGTACCTACGAGCAGTACTTC
CDR3 protein: CASSRLATGTYEQYF
D gene: -
J gene: TRBJ2-7
clone size: -
V gene: TRBV18

CDR3 DNA: TGTGCCAGCAGTGAATCGACTGAGACCCAGTACTTC
CDR3 protein: CASSESTETQYF
D gene: -
J gene: TRBJ2-5
clone size: -
V gene: TRBV25-1

CDR3 DNA: TGTGCCAGCAGCTTGGAGAGGGGGATCGGGGAGACCCAGTACTTC
CDR3 protein: CASSLERGIGETQYF
D gene: -
J gene: TRBJ2-5
clone size: -
V gene: TRBV27

CDR3 DNA: TGTGCCAGCAGCTTAGGCAGCGGGGGCTCCTACGAGCAGTACTTC
CDR3 protein: CASSLGSGGSYEQYF
D gene: TRBD2
J gene: TRBJ2-7
clone size: once
V gene: TRBV7-6

CDR3 DNA: TGTGCCAGCAGACAACAGGTAGACACCGGGGAGCTGTTTTTT
CDR3 protein: CASRQQVDTGELFF
D gene: -
J gene: TRBJ2-2
clone size: -
V gene: TRBV11-2

CDR3 DNA: TGTGCCACCAGCAGAGATCCTAGCGGTAAATACGAGCAGTACTTC
CDR3 protein: CATSRDPSGKYEQYF
D gene: TRBD2
J gene: TRBJ2-7
clone size: -
V gene: TRBV15

CDR3 DNA: TGTGCCAGCACCTTCTCGGGGACTAGCGGGAGGATGCTGTTTTTT
CDR3 protein: CASTFSGTSGRMLFF
D gene: TRBD2
J gene: TRBJ2-2
clone size: -
V gene: TRBV6-5

CDR3 DNA: TGTGCCAGCAGTGGGCTAGCGTCGAATACGCAGTATTTT
CDR3 protein: CASSGLASNTQYF
D gene: -
J gene: TRBJ2-3
clone size: -
V gene: TRBV2

CDR3 DNA: TGTGCCAGTCTTTCCGCAGGGGCAGATACGCAGTATTTT
CDR3 protein: CASLSAGADTQYF
D gene: -
J gene: TRBJ2-3
clone size: -
V gene: TRBV6-6

CDR3 DNA: TGTGCCAGCAGTTGGAGACTAGTAGATACGCAGTATTTT
CDR3 protein: CASSWRLVDTQYF
D gene: -
J gene: TRBJ2-3
clone size: -
V gene: TRBV2

CDR3 DNA: TGTGCCAGCAGCTCCCCGGCTAGCGGGAGACACGAGCAGTACTTC
CDR3 protein: CASSSPASGRHEQYF
D gene: TRBD2
J gene: TRBJ2-7
clone size: once
V gene: TRBV9

CDR3 DNA: TGTGCCTGGAGCCCGGGGGGGGCAGGCAATCAGCCCCAGCATTTT
CDR3 protein: CAWSPGGAGNQPQHF
D gene: -
J gene: TRBJ1-5
clone size: -
V gene: TRBV30

CDR3 DNA: TGTGCCAGCAGTTACAGGGGGCAGGTTGAGCAGTTCTTC
CDR3 protein: CASSYRGQVEQFF
D gene: TRBD1
J gene: TRBJ2-1
clone size: -
V gene: TRBV5-4

CDR3 DNA: TGTGCCAGCAGGGGAGGACAGGGCAACACTGAAGCTTTCTTT
CDR3 protein: CASRGGQGNTEAFF
D gene: TRBD1
J gene: TRBJ1-1
clone size: -
V gene: TRBV6-6

CDR3 DNA: TGTGCCAGCAGCTTAGTAGCGGGAGGCCCAGTCCATGAGCAGTTCTTC
CDR3 protein: CASSLVAGGPVHEQFF
D gene: TRBD2
J gene: TRBJ2-1
clone size: -
V gene: TRBV7-2

CDR3 DNA: TGTGCCAGCAGTTCCTGGGACAGGGTCGAGCAGTACTTC
CDR3 protein: CASSSWDRVEQYF
D gene: TRBD1
J gene: TRBJ2-7
clone size: once
V gene: TRBV27

CDR3 DNA: TGTGCCAGCAGTTTCAGGGCTTCCCAAGAGACCCAGTACTTC
CDR3 protein: CASSFRASQETQYF
D gene: -
J gene: TRBJ2-5
clone size: -
V gene: TRBV27

CDR3 DNA: TGTGCTAGTGGCCCCACAGGATACCCCACAGATACGCAGTATTTT
CDR3 protein: CASGPTGYPTDTQYF
D gene: -
J gene: TRBJ2-3
clone size: -
V gene: TRBV12-5

CDR3 DNA: TGCGCCAGCAGTGAGTTAGCGGGAGGTTTAACAGATACGCAGTATTTT
CDR3 protein: CASSELAGGLTDTQYF
D gene: TRBD2
J gene: TRBJ2-3
clone size: -
V gene: TRBV10-2

CDR3 DNA: TGTGCCAGCAGCTCCAACTTGGGGGGAGTCGACGAGCAGTACTTC
CDR3 protein: CASSSNLGGVDEQYF
D gene: -
J gene: TRBJ2-7
clone size: -
V gene: TRBV5-5

CDR3 DNA: TGTGCCAGCAGCTTGTTGCGGGAGGTCACCGGGGAGCTGTTTTTT
CDR3 protein: CASSLLREVTGELFF
D gene: TRBD2
J gene: TRBJ2-2
clone size: -
V gene: TRBV5-4

CDR3 DNA: TGTGCCAGCAGTCGAAACGGCCCCCGAGGCGATGAGCAGTTCTTC
CDR3 protein: CASSRNGPRGDEQFF
D gene: -
J gene: TRBJ2-1
clone size: -
V gene: TRBV6-1

CDR3 DNA: TGTGCCAGCAGCCGCGGGGGACCAAGATACAATGAGCAGTTCTTC
CDR3 protein: CASSRGGPRYNEQFF
D gene: TRBD2
J gene: TRBJ2-1
clone size: -
V gene: TRBV13

CDR3 DNA: TGCGCCAGCAGCCAAAGGCTAGCCCTCAATGAGCAGTTCTTC
CDR3 protein: CASSQRLALNEQFF
D gene: -
J gene: TRBJ2-1
clone size: -
V gene: TRBV4-1

CDR3 DNA: TGTGCCTGGAGGGGGAAAGGTCTTATCAGGGGTGGAGCTTTCTTT
CDR3 protein: CAWRGKGLIRGGAFF
D gene: -
J gene: TRBJ1-1
clone size: -
V gene: TRBV30

CDR3 DNA: TGTGCCAGCAGTTCCCCCTGGGGACAGACTACCTACGAGCAGTACTTC
CDR3 protein: CASSSPWGQTTYEQYF
D gene: TRBD1
J gene: TRBJ2-7
clone size: -
V gene: TRBV6-6

CDR3 DNA: TGCAGCGAGCGCAGGGGCGCAGATACGCAGTATTTT
CDR3 protein: CSERRGADTQYF
D gene: -
J gene: TRBJ2-3
clone size: -
V gene: TRBV29-1

CDR3 DNA: TGTGCCAGCAGTCCTACTGAGCAGTACTTC
CDR3 protein: CASSPTEQYF
D gene: -
J gene: TRBJ2-7
clone size: -
V gene: TRBV7-3

CDR3 DNA: TGTGCCAGCAGCCGACAGGGAGCCGGGGAGCTGTTTTTT
CDR3 protein: CASSRQGAGELFF
D gene: TRBD1
J gene: TRBJ2-2
clone size: -
V gene: TRBV11-3

CDR3 DNA: TGTGCCAGCAGCCGGGGGGCCGGCTACACCTTC
CDR3 protein: CASSRGAGYTF
D gene: -
J gene: TRBJ1-2
clone size: -
V gene: TRBV7-2

CDR3 DNA: TGTGCCAGCAGCGTCGCAACAGGGGTCAAAGAGACCCAGTACTTC
CDR3 protein: CASSVATGVKETQYF
D gene: TRBD1
J gene: TRBJ2-5
clone size: -
V gene: TRBV9

CDR3 DNA: TGTGCCAGCACCGCTCTCATGAGCTCCTACAATGAGCAGTTCTTC
CDR3 protein: CASTALMSSYNEQFF
D gene: -
J gene: TRBJ2-1
clone size: -
V gene: TRBV21-1

CDR3 DNA: TGTGCCAGCAGCTTGATGTTGGCAGGGGAAAATCCGAACACCGGGGAGCTGTTTTTT
CDR3 protein: CASSLMLAGENPNTGELFF
D gene: -
J gene: TRBJ2-2
clone size: once
V gene: TRBV5-6

CDR3 DNA: TGTGCCAGCTCACCAATCGAGCTCGACAATGAGCAGTTCTTC
CDR3 protein: CASSPIELDNEQFF
D gene: -
J gene: TRBJ2-1
clone size: -
V gene: TRBV18

CDR3 DNA: TGTGCCAGCAGCCCTTCTTTTAGGGAGGGGGTAAAACTGTTTTTT
CDR3 protein: CASSPSFREGVKLFF
D gene: -
J gene: TRBJ1-4
clone size: -
V gene: TRBV7-8

CDR3 DNA: TGTGCCAGCAGCCGGACTGGAACCACAGATACGCAGTATTTT
CDR3 protein: CASSRTGTTDTQYF
D gene: -
J gene: TRBJ2-3
clone size: -
V gene: TRBV7-9

CDR3 DNA: TGTGCCAGCAGTTACGACAGGTGGGACACTGAAGCTTTCTTT
CDR3 protein: CASSYDRWDTEAFF
D gene: -
J gene: TRBJ1-1
clone size: -
V gene: TRBV6-5

CDR3 DNA: TGTGCCAGCAGCTCGCCCATAGCGGGACGTGGAGGAGATACGCAGTATTTT
CDR3 protein: CASSSPIAGRGGDTQYF
D gene: TRBD2
J gene: TRBJ2-3
clone size: -
V gene: TRBV7-8

CDR3 DNA: TGTGCCAGCAGCTTGGCAGGAATCCAAGAGACCCAGTACTTC
CDR3 protein: CASSLAGIQETQYF
D gene: -
J gene: TRBJ2-5
clone size: -
V gene: TRBV5-6

CDR3 DNA: TGTGCCAGCAAGGGGTTAGACACCGGGGAGCTGTTTTTT
CDR3 protein: CASKGLDTGELFF
D gene: -
J gene: TRBJ2-2
clone size: -
V gene: TRBV6-6

CDR3 DNA: TGTGCCAGCAGTTTGGAGACGGAGGAAAAACTGTTTTTT
CDR3 protein: CASSLETEEKLFF
D gene: -
J gene: TRBJ1-4
clone size: -
V gene: TRBV28